One T cell receptor (beta chain) is described in this entry. Antigen: not known. V gave up 3 bases and J gave up 1 base; unmatched junction bases: 8. The CDR3 totals 16 residues. The germline CDR1 and CDR2 sequences are SGDLS and YYNGEE. The sample originates from a study of cytomegalovirus exposure and HLA in healthy donors. Study-wide results and caveats: Both high specificity and high sensitivity reportedly marked the classifier's diagnosis of cytomegalovirus status. Most subjects had HLA-A and HLA-B alleles reportedly predicted accurately by TCR beta sequences. No immune exposure information besides CMV serostatus was available.

The study ran its PCR with 60 Vbeta and 13 Jbeta primers. Sequenced by immunoSEQ multiplex PCR; TCRdb stores in-frame clones only, minus some. Of 95,000 to 120,000 clones listed, over 75% were seen once; the top ten hold just under 2.5%. The chain recombines TRBV9 with TRBJ1-1; 8 nucleotides match TRBD1. The receptor comes from a woman aged 18-29 years in good health and CMV-seronegative. Sequenced input: PBMCs. The CDR3 DNA reads TGTGCCAGCAGCGACCGGACAGGGTTCCCGAACACTGAAGCTTTCTTT. Translated: CASSDRTGFPNTEAFF. The whole variable domain, filled in from reference TRBV9 and TRBJ1-1, reads DSGVTQTPKHLITATGQRVTLRCSPRSGDLSVYWYQQSLDQGLQFLIQYYNGEERAKGNILERFSAQQFPDLHSELNLSSLELGDSALYFCASSDRTGFPNTEAFFGQGTRLTVV.